This T cell receptor (beta chain) was recovered during a study of post-analysis software for immune sequencing data. Findings of the study overall: Same-batch samples co-clustered strongly by F measure. Patients carried a handful of TRBV segments more frequently than controls did, and TRBV5-6, TRBV5-1 and TRBV20-1 were among them. Controls significantly exceeded multiple sclerosis patients in normalized Chao1 diversity.

Unique molecular identifiers tagged the TCR beta cDNA libraries. MiXCR, applied by TCRdb to the PCR reads, yields one record per CDR3 protein. The sample lists about 620,000 distinct CDR3 sequences, about 44% seen once, with under 2% in the top ten. The V end was cut by 7 bases, the J end by 5 bases, with 9 bases between. Germline V lookup: CDR1 MNHEY, CDR2 SVGAGI. The CDR3 is made up of 12 amino acids. On this clonotype: The antigen remains undetermined.

This clonotype was sampled from a girl between 5 and 17 years old with multiple sclerosis. The V gene is TRBV6-5, the J gene TRBJ1-5, with TRBD1 as a possible D gene (6 bases). Sequencing was done on a sample of blood. CDR3 in amino acids: CASTTGHQPQHF. CDR3 coding DNA: TGTGCCAGCACCACAGGGCATCAGCCCCAGCATTTT.